This note documents a single T cell receptor (beta chain) sequence. This specimen comes from a study of CD8 T cells in Susac syndrome. The multiple sclerosis controls were treatment-naive patients affected by stable or active relapsing-remitting disease. Trimming removed 6 bases at V and 4 bases at J, with 22 bases between. This CDR3 spans 16 amino acids. The germline CDR1 and CDR2 sequences are MNHNS and SASEGT. With random hexamers, 0.5 to 1 ug RNA was reverse transcribed. TCRdb reanalysed the immunoSEQ multiplex PCR reads using MiXCR and keeps one entry per CDR3 protein. Of some 120,000 distinct CDR3 sequences listed, around 90% were seen once; the top ten hold 0.24%.

The material sequenced was CD8+ T cells from PBMCs. The chain is built from TRBV6-1 and TRBJ2-7; the D is unclear. The sequence was obtained from a human donor with multiple sclerosis. The CDR3 region is CASSPTVGEFDYEQYF. The CDR3 DNA follows: TGTGCCAGCAGCCCTACCGTCGGAGAGTTCGATTACGAGCAGTACTTC.